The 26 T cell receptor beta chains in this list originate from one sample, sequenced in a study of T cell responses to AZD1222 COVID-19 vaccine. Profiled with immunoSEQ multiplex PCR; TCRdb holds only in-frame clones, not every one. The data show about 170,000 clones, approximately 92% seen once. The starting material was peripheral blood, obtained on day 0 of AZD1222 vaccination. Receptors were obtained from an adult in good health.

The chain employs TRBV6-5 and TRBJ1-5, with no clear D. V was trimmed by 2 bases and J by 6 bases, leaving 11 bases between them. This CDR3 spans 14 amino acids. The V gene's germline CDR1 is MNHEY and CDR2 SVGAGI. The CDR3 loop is CASSYTAGGQPQHF. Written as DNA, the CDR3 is TGTGCCAGCAGTTACACAGCGGGTGGTCAGCCCCAGCATTTT.

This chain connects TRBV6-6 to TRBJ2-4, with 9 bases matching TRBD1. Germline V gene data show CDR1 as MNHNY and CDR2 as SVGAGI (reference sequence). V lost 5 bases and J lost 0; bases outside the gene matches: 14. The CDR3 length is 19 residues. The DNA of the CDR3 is TGTGCCAGCAGTCGCGCCGGGACAGGGATTACCCTAGCCAAAAACATTCAGTACTTC. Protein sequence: CASSRAGTGITLAKNIQYF.

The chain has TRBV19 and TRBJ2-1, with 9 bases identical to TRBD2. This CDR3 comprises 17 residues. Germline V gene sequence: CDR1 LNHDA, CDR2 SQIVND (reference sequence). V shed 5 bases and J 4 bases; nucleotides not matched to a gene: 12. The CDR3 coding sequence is TGTGCCAGTAGTCCTTTTTCGGGACTAGCATCTTACAATGAGCAGTTCTTC. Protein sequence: CASSPFSGLASYNEQFF. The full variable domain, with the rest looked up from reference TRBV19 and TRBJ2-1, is DGGITQSPKYLFRKEGQNVTLSCEQNLNHDAMYWYRQDPGQGLRLIYYSQIVNDFQKGDIAEGYSVSREKKESFPLTVTSAQKNPTAFYLCASSPFSGLASYNEQFFGPGTRLTVL.

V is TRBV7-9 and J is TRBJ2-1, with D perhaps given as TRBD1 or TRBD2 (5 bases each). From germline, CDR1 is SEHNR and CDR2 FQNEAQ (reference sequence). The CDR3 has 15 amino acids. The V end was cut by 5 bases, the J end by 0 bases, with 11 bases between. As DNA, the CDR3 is TGTGCCAGCAGCCCCGGGACCAACTCCTACAATGAGCAGTTCTTC. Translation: CASSPGTNSYNEQFF.

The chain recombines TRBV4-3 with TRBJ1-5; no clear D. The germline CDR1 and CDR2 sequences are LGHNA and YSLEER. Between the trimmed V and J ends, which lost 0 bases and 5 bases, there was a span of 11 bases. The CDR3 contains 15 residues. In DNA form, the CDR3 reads TGCGCCAGCAGCCAAGATAAAGGAGGGTATCAGCCCCAGCATTTT. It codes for CASSQDKGGYQPQHF.

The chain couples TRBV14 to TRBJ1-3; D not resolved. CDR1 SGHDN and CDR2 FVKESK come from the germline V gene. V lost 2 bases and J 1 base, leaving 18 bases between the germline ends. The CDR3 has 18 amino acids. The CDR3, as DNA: TGTGCCAGCAGCCAACGTTTATACCAGCTCGGGTCTGGAAACACCATATATTTT. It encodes CASSQRLYQLGSGNTIYF.

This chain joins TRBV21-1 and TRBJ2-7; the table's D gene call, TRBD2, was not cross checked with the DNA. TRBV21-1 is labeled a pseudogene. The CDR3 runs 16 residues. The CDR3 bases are TGTGCCAGCAGCAAATCCCCCCCTACTAACTCCTACGAGCAGTACTTC. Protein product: CASSKSPPTNSYEQYF.

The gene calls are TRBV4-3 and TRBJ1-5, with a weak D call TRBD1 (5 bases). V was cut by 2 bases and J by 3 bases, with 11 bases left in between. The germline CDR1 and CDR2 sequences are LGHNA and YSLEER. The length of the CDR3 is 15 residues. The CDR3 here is CASSQWRGDNQPQHF. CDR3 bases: TGCGCCAGCAGCCAATGGAGAGGGGACAATCAGCCCCAGCATTTT.

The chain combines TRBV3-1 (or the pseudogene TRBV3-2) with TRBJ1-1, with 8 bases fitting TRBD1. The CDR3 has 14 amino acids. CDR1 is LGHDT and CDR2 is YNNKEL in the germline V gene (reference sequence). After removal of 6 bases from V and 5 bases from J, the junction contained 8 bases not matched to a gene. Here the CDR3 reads CASSLDRVRTEAFF. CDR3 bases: TGTGCCAGCAGTCTGGACAGGGTGCGAACTGAAGCTTTCTTT.

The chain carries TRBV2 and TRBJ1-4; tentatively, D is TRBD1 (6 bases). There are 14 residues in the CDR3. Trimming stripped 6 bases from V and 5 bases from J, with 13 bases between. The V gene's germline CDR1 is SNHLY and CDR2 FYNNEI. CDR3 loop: CASRDTGMNEKLFF. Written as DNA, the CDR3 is TGTGCCAGCAGGGATACAGGGATGAATGAAAAACTGTTTTTT.

DNA for the CDR3: TGTGCCAGCAGCCCTGGACAGGGATTAGAGACCCAGTACTTC. Protein sequence: CASSPGQGLETQYF. This chain joins TRBV7-8 and TRBJ2-5, with 8 nucleotides matching TRBD1. This CDR3 is 14 amino acids long. V dropped 5 bases and J dropped 4; count of bases not matched to a gene: 6. CDR1 and CDR2 (germline): SGHVS, FQNEAQ.

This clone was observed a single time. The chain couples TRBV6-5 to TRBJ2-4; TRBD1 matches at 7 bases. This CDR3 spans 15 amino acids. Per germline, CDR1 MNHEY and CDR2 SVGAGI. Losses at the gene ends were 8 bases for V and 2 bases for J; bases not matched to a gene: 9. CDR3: CASHQQGVPKNIQYF. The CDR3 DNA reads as TGTGCCAGCCACCAGCAGGGGGTTCCCAAAAACATTCAGTACTTC.

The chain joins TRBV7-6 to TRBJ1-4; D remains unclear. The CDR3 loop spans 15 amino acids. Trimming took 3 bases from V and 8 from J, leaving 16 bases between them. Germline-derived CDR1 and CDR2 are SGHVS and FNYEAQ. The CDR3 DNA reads TGTGCCAGCAGCTTGAATTTTGGACCGCAGGAAAAACTGTTTTTT. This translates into CASSLNFGPQEKLFF.

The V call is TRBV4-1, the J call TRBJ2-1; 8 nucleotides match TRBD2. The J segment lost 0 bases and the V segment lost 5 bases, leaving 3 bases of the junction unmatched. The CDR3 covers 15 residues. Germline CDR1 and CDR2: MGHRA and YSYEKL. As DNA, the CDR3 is TGCGCCAGCAGCGCCAGCGGGAGCTCCTACAATGAGCAGTTCTTC. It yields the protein CASSASGSSYNEQFF.

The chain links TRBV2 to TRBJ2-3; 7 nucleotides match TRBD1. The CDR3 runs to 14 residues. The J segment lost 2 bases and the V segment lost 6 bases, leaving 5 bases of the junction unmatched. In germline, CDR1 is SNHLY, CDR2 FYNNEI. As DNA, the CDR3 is TGTGCCAGCAGCGGACAGGCGAACACAGATACGCAGTATTTT. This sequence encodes CASSGQANTDTQYF.

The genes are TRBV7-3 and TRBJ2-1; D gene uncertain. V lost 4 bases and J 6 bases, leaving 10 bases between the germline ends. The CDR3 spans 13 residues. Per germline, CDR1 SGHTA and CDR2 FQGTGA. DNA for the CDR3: TGTGCCAGCAGCTCGAGACCCTTCAATGAGCAGTTCTTC. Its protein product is CASSSRPFNEQFF.

The DNA for the CDR3 is TGTGCCAGCAGCTTAGCGGGGGGGCCAAATCAGCCCCAGCATTTT. It yields the protein CASSLAGGPNQPQHF. This chain joins TRBV11-2 and TRBJ1-5; a possible D gene is TRBD1 (6 bases). This CDR3 spans 15 amino acids. Trimming removed 1 base from V and 4 bases from J, with 11 bases in between. The V gene's germline CDR1 is SGHAT and CDR2 FQNNGV.

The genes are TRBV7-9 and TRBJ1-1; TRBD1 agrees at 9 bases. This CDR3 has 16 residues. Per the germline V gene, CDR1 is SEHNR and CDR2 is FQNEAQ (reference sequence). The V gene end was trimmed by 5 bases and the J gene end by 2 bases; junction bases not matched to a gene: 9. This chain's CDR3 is CASSPGTGTSNTEAFF. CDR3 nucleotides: TGTGCCAGCAGCCCTGGGACAGGGACTAGTAACACTGAAGCTTTCTTT.

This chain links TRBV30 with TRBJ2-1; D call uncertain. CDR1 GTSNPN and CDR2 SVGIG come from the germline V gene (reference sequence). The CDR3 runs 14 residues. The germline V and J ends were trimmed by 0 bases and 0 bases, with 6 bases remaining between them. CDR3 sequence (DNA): TGTGCCTGGAGTGTAGGGAACTCCTACAATGAGCAGTTCTTC. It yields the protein CAWSVGNSYNEQFF.

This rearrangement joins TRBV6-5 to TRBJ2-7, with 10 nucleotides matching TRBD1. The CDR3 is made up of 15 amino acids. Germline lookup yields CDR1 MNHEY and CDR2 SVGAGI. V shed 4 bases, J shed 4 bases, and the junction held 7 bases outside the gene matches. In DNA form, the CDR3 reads TGTGCCAGCAGTTCGACCGGGACAGGGGTATACGAGCAGTACTTC. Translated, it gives CASSSTGTGVYEQYF.

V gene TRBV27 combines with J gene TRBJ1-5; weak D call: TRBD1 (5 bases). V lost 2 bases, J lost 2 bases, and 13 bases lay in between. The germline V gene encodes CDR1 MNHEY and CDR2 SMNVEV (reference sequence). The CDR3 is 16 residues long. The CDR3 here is CASSLDGRVGNQPQHF. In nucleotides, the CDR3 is TGTGCCAGCAGTTTAGATGGCAGGGTAGGCAATCAGCCCCAGCATTTT.

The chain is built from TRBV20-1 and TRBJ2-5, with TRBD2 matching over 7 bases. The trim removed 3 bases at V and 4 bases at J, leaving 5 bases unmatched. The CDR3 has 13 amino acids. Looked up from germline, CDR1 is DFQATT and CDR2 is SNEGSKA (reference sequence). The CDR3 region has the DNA TGCAGTGCTAGTAACTGGGGGGGAGAGACCCAGTACTTC. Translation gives CSASNWGGETQYF.

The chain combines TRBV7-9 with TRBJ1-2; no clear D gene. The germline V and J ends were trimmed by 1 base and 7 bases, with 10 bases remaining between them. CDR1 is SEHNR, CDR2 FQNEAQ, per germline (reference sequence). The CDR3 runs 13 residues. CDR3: CASSLETLSGYTF. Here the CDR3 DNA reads TGTGCCAGCAGCTTAGAGACCCTTTCTGGCTACACCTTC. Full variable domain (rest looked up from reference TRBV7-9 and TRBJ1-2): DTGVSQNPRHKITKRGQNVTFRCDPISEHNRLYWYRQTLGQGPEFLTYFQNEAQLEKSRLLSDRFSAERPKGSFSTLEIQRTEQGDSAMYLCASSLETLSGYTFGSGTRLTVV.

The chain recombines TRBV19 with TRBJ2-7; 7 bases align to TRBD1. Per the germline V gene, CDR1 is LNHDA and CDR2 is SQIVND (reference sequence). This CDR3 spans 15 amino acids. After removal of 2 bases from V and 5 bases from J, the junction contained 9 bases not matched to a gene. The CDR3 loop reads CASSIQTGSANEQYF. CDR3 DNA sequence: TGTGCCAGTAGTATACAGACAGGGAGCGCGAACGAGCAGTACTTC.

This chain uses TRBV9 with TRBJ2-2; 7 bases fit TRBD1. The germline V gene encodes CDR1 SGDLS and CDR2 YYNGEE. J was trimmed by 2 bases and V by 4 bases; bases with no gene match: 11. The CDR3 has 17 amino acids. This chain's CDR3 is CASSPVTGQINTGELFF. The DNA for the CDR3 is TGTGCCAGCAGCCCAGTAACGGGACAGATAAACACCGGGGAGCTGTTTTTT.

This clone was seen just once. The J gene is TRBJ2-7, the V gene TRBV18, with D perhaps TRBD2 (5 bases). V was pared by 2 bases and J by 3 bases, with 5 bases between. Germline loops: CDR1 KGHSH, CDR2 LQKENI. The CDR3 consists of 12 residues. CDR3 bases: TGTGCCAGCTCACCAGACTACTACGAGCAGTACTTC. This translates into CASSPDYYEQYF.